The 10 T cell receptor beta chains in this list originate from one sample, sequenced in a study of shared clonotypes between healthy human individuals. TCRdb's copy holds only in-frame clones and misses some; the assay was immunoSEQ multiplex PCR. This table holds 2 million to 2.5 million clones, more than 90% found once. Sequencing was performed on naive CD4+ T cells sorted from blood. Subset here: CD45RA+ positively selected. The receptor set was obtained from a man between 18 and 35 years old in good health.

The chain joins TRBV5-1 to TRBJ1-6, with D maybe TRBD1 (6 bases). Germline lookup yields CDR1 SGHRS and CDR2 YFSETQ. Trimming pared 0 bases from V and 9 bases from J, leaving 10 bases between. The CDR3 is made up of 14 amino acids. The CDR3 region has the DNA TGCGCCAGCAGCTTGGATCAGGGGAGTTCACCCCTCCACTTT. It encodes CASSLDQGSSPLHF.

This clone appeared once. The chain recombines TRBV19 with TRBJ2-2; 14 bases fit TRBD2. Germline V gene sequence: CDR1 LNHDA, CDR2 SQIVND (reference sequence). V gave up 7 bases and J gave up 5 bases; unmatched junction bases: 9. This CDR3 is built from 17 residues. The CDR3 DNA reads as TGTGCCAGTATGGGACTAGCGGGGGACGCGAGAACCGGGGAGCTGTTTTTT. Translation gives CASMGLAGDARTGELFF.

The chain recombines TRBV7-8 with TRBJ1-5; tentative D call: TRBD1 (5 bases). Looked up from germline, CDR1 is SGHVS and CDR2 is FQNEAQ. Deletions cut 1 base from V and 6 bases from J, with 19 bases between. The CDR3 contains 17 residues. The CDR3 coding sequence is TGTGCCAGCAGCTTAGAAGGGACGGCAGGGCAGCGTCAGCCCCAGCATTTT. This gives the protein CASSLEGTAGQRQPQHF.

The chain uses TRBV19 and TRBJ2-7; 8 bases are a match to TRBD1. CDR3 length equals 13 residues. Germline V gene lookup returns CDR1 LNHDA and CDR2 SQIVND (reference sequence). After removal of 8 bases from V and 2 bases from J, the junction contained 5 bases not matched to a gene. In nucleotides, the CDR3 is TGTGCCAGTGGGACAGGCCAGACCTACGAGCAGTACTTC. Protein product: CASGTGQTYEQYF.

V gene TRBV5-1 combines with J gene TRBJ2-3; D is unresolved. The germline V gene has CDR1 SGHRS and CDR2 YFSETQ. V gave up 6 bases and J gave up 6 bases, with 17 bases separating them. This CDR3 contains 14 residues. Written as DNA, the CDR3 is TGCGCCAGCAAGGGCGCCCTGACTTCTGATACGCAGTATTTT. It codes for CASKGALTSDTQYF.

The chain has TRBV7-3 and TRBJ2-1; TRBD2 is a possible D gene (5 bases). This CDR3 comprises 14 residues. Germline V gene data show CDR1 as SGHTA and CDR2 as FQGTGA. With 5 bases removed from V and 8 bases from J, the gap between germline ends came to 16 bases. DNA of the CDR3: TGTGCCAGCAGCCCCGAGACGGGGTGGGATGAGCAGTTCTTC. As protein: CASSPETGWDEQFF.

This chain links TRBV12-5 with TRBJ2-3; 7 nucleotides match TRBD2. With V trimmed by 4 bases and J by 0 bases, 4 bases remained unmatched. The CDR3 has 15 residues. The germline V gene has CDR1 LGHNT and CDR2 FRNRAP. The CDR3 here is CASGSSGGSTDTQYF. The CDR3 bases are TGTGCTAGTGGTTCTAGCGGAGGAAGCACAGATACGCAGTATTTT.

This clone was recorded once. This chain connects TRBV4-1 to TRBJ1-3, with a weak D call TRBD1 (6 bases). CDR3 size: 15 residues. Trimming took off 2 bases at V and 2 bases at J, with 10 bases between the two ends. Germline V gene data show CDR1 as MGHRA and CDR2 as YSYEKL. CDR3: CASSQYRDTGNTIYF. The DNA for the CDR3 is TGCGCCAGCAGCCAATACCGGGACACTGGAAACACCATATATTTT.

Remarks on this clone: Compared with germline, one end of the junction differs, possibly owing to a read error. The chain combines TRBV2 with TRBJ2-7, with TRBD2 identical over 9 bases. This CDR3 region has 15 residues. Germline CDR1 and CDR2: SNHLY and FYNNEI. CDR3 bases: TGTGCCAGCACCGAGGGAGCGGGGGGCTCCGACGAGCAGTACTTC. It translates to CASTEGAGGSDEQYF. Together with reference TRBV2 and TRBJ2-7, the CDR3 gives the full variable domain: EPEVTQTPSHQVTQMGQEVILRCVPISNHLYFYWYRQILGQKVEFLVSFYNNEISEKSEIFDDQFSVERPDGSNFTLKIRSTKLEDSAMYFCASTEGAGGSDEQYFGPGTRLTVT.

The chain recombines TRBV4-3 with TRBJ1-5; 7 nucleotides agree with TRBD1. Germline trimming cut 1 base from V and 7 bases from J; bases unmatched to any gene: 4. Per germline, CDR1 LGHNA and CDR2 YSLEER. The CDR3 runs 14 residues. CDR3 coding DNA: TGCGCCAGCAGCCAAGGACAGGGTTCACAGCCCCAGCATTTT. This encodes CASSQGQGSQPQHF.